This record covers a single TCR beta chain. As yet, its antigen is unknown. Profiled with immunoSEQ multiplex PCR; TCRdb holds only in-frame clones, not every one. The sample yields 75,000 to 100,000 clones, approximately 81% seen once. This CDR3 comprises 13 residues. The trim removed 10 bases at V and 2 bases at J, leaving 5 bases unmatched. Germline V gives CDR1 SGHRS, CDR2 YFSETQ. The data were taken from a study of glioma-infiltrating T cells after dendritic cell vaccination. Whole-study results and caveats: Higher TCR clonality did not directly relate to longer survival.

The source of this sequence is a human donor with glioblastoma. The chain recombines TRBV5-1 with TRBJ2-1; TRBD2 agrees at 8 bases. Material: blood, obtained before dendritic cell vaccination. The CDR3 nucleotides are TGCGCCTCCGCGGGGGGACCCTACAATGAGCAGTTCTTC. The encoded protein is CASAGGPYNEQFF.